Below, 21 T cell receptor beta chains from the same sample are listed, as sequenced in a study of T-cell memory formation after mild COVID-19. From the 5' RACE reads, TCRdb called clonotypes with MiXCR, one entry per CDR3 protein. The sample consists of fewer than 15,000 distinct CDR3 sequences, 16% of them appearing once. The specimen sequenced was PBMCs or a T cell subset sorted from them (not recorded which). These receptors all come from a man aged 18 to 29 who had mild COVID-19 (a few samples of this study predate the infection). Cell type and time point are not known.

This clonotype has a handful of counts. The DNA of the CDR3 is TGCGCCAGCAGTGAAAGACAGGGAAACACCGGGGAGCTGTTTTTT. Translation: CASSERQGNTGELFF. The chain recombines TRBV10-1 with TRBJ2-2; 7 bases agree with TRBD1. The V segment lost 3 bases and the J segment 2 bases; nucleotides outside the gene matches: 3. The CDR3 is made up of 15 amino acids. CDR1 and CDR2 (germline): WNHNN, SYGVQD (reference sequence).

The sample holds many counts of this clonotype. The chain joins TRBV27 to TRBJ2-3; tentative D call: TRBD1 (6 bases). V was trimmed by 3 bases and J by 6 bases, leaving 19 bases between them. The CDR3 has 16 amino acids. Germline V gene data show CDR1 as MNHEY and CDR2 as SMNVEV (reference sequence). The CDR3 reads CASSFEGVPGADTQYF. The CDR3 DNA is TGTGCCAGCAGTTTTGAGGGGGTCCCCGGGGCGGATACGCAGTATTTT.

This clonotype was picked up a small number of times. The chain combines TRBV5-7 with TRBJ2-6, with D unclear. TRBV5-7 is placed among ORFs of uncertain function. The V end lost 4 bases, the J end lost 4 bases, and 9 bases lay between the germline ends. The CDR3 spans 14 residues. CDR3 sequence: CASSPYHGANVLTF. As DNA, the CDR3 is TGTGCCAGCAGCCCATATCACGGGGCCAACGTCCTGACTTTC.

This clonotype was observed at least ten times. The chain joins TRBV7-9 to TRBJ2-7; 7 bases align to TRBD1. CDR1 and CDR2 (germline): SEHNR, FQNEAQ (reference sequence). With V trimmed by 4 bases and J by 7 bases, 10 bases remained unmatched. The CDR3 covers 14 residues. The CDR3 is CASSCLRGRREQYF. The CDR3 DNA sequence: TGTGCCAGCAGCTGCCTTAGGGGGCGGCGGGAGCAGTACTTC.

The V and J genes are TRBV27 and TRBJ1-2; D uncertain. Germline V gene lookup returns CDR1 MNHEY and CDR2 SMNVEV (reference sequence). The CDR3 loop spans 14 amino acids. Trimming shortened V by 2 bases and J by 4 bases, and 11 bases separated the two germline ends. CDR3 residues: CASSLVGSSYGYTF. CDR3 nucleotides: TGTGCCAGCAGTTTAGTGGGTAGTAGCTATGGCTACACCTTC.

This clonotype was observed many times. The CDR3 DNA reads as TGTGCCAGCAGCTTAATCGGGCCACTAGGAGCTGAAGCTTTCTTT. Residues: CASSLIGPLGAEAFF. The J gene is TRBJ1-1, the V gene TRBV7-9, with D unresolved. CDR1 and CDR2 (germline): SEHNR, FQNEAQ (reference sequence). The germline V and J ends were trimmed by 2 bases and 6 bases, with 16 bases remaining between them. CDR3 length: 15 amino acids.

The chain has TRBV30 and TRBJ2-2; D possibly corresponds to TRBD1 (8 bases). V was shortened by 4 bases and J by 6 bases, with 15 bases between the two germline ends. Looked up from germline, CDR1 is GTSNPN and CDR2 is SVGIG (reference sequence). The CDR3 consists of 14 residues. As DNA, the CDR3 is TGTGCCTGGACAAGCGGGACAGGTCCCGGGGAGCTGTTTTTT. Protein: CAWTSGTGPGELFF. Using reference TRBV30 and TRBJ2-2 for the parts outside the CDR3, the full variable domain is SQTIHQWPATLVQPVGSPLSLECTVEGTSNPNLYWYRQAAGRGLQLLFYSVGIGQISSEVPQNLSASRPQDRQFILSSKKLLLSDSGFYLCAWTSGTGPGELFFGEGSRLTVL.

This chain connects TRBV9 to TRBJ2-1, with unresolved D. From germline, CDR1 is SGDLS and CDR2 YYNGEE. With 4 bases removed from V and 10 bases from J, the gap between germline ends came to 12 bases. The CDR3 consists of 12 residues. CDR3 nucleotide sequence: TGTGCCAGCAGCCTACCCTGGGGAGAGCAGTTCTTC. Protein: CASSLPWGEQFF.

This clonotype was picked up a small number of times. CDR3 in DNA: TGCGCCAGCAGCCAGATAGGCAGGGGCTACAATGAGCAGTTCTTC. This gives the protein CASSQIGRGYNEQFF. J is TRBJ2-1 and V is TRBV4-3, with D perhaps matching TRBD1 (6 bases). This CDR3 spans 15 amino acids. Germline V gene data show CDR1 as LGHNA and CDR2 as YSLEER. Trimming cost V 3 bases and J 3 bases, with 12 bases left between them.

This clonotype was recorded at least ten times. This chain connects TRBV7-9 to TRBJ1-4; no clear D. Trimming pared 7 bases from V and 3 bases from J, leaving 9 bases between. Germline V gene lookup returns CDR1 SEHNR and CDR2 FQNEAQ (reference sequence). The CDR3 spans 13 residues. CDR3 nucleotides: TGTGCCAGCACCAACAATCCTAATGAAAAACTGTTTTTT. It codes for CASTNNPNEKLFF.

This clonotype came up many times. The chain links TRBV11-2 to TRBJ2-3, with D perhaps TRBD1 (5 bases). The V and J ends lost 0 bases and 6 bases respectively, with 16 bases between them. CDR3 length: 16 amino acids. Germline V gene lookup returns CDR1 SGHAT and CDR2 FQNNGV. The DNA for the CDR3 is TGTGCCAGCAGCTTAGATCTTAACAGGCCGTTGGATACGCAGTATTTT. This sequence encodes CASSLDLNRPLDTQYF.

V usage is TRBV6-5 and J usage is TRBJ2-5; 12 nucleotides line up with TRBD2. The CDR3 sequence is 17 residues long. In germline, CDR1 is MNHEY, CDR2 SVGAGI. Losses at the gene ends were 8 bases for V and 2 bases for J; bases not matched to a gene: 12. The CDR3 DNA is TGTGCCAGCTCCTCCTTTTGGACTAGCGGGGAGCAAGAGACCCAGTACTTC. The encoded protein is CASSSFWTSGEQETQYF.

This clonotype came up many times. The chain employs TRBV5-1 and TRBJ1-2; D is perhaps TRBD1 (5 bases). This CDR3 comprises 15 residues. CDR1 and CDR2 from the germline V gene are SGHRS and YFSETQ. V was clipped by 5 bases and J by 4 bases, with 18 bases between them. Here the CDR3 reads CASRPGYFSLYGYTF. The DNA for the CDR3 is TGCGCCAGCAGACCAGGGTACTTCTCTCTCTATGGCTACACCTTC.

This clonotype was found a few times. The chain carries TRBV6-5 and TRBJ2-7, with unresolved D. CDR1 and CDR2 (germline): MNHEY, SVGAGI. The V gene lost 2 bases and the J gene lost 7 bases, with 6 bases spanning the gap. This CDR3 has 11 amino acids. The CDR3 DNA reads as TGTGCCAGCAGTTACGGACGGGAGCAGTACTTC. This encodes CASSYGREQYF.

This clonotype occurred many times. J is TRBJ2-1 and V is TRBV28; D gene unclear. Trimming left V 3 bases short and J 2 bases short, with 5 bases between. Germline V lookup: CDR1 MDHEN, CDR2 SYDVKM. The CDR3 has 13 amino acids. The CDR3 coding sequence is TGTGCCAGCAGTTTCGATACCTACAATGAGCAGTTCTTC. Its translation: CASSFDTYNEQFF.

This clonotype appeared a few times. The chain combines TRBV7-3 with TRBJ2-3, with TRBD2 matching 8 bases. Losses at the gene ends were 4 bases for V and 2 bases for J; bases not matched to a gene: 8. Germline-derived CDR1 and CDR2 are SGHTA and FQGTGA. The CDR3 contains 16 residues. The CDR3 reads CASSSLGGGNTDTQYF. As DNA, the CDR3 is TGTGCCAGCAGCTCCCTAGGCGGGGGGAACACAGATACGCAGTATTTT. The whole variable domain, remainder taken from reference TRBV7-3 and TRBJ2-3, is GAGVSQTPSNKVTEKGKYVELRCDPISGHTALYWYRQSLGQGPEFLIYFQGTGAADDSGLPNDRFFAVRPEGSVSTLKIQRTERGDSAVYLCASSSLGGGNTDTQYFGPGTRLTVL.

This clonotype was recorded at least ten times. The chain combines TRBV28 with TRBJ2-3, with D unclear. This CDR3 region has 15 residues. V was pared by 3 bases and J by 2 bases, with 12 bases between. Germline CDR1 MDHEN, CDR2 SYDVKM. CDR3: CASSFGSVPTDTQYF. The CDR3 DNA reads TGTGCCAGCAGTTTCGGGTCAGTCCCCACAGATACGCAGTATTTT. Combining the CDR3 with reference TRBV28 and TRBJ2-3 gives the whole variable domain DVKVTQSSRYLVKRTGEKVFLECVQDMDHENMFWYRQDPGLGLRLIYFSYDVKMKEKGDIPEGYSVSREKKERFSLILESASTNQTSMYLCASSFGSVPTDTQYFGPGTRLTVL.

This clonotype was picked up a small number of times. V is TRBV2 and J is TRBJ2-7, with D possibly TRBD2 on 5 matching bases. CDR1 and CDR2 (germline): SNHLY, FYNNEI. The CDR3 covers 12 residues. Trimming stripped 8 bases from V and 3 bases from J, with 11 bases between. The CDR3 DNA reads TGTGCCAGCCCGGGATTGGGCTACGAGCAGTACGTC. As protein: CASPGLGYEQYV.

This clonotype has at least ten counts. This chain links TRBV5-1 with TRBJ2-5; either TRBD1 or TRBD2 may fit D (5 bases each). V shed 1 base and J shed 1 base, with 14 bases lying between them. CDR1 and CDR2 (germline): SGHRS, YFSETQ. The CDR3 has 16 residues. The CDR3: CASSLLEGRGQETQYF. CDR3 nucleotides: TGCGCCAGCAGCTTGCTAGAGGGAAGGGGCCAAGAGACCCAGTACTTC.

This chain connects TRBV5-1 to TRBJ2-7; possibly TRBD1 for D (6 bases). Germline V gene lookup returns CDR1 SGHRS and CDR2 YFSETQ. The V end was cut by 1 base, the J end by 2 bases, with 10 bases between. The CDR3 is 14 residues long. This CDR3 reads CASSLSPGAYEQYF. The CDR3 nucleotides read TGCGCCAGCAGCTTGTCACCAGGGGCCTACGAGCAGTACTTC.

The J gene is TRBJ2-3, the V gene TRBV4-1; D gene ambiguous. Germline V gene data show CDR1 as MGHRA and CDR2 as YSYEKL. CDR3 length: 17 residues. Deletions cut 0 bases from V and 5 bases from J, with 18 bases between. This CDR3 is CASSQDKRPMTRDTQYF. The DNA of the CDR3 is TGCGCCAGCAGCCAAGATAAAAGGCCCATGACTCGAGATACGCAGTATTTT.